The 16 T cell receptor beta chains given below trace back to one sample, sequenced in a study of T cells in Graves' hyperthyroidism and ophthalmopathy. The investigators amplified TCR beta CDR3 regions from RNA transcripts. With the HTBI primer set, the TCR CDR3 went through a first round of RT-PCR. TCRdb redid the calling of the multiplex PCR reads with MiXCR, one entry per CDR3 protein. Counted here are about 360,000 distinct CDR3 sequences, around 14% occurring once; the ten biggest clones make up around a tenth. The sample was blood. Receptor source: a woman aged 18-29 years with Graves' hyperthyroidism.

This clonotype was seen many times. The gene calls are TRBV11-2 and TRBJ2-3, with D possibly being TRBD1 or TRBD2 (5 bases each). This CDR3 region has 15 residues. The germline V gene has CDR1 SGHAT and CDR2 FQNNGV. V was shortened by 3 bases and J by 3 bases, with 13 bases between the two germline ends. This CDR3 is CASSFTVGETDTQYF. The CDR3 DNA follows: TGTGCCAGCAGCTTTACGGTGGGGGAAACAGATACGCAGTATTTT.

This clonotype was seen many times. The chain carries TRBV20-1 and TRBJ2-7, with 10 bases lining up with TRBD1. V gave up 4 bases and J gave up 6 bases; unmatched junction bases: 6. This CDR3 is built from 13 residues. The germline V gene has CDR1 DFQATT and CDR2 SNEGSKA (reference sequence). Here the CDR3 reads CSATRTGGREQYF. The CDR3 DNA sequence: TGCAGTGCTACGAGGACAGGGGGACGCGAGCAGTACTTC.

This clonotype was picked up many times. V is TRBV5-6 and J is TRBJ1-1; D is perhaps TRBD1 (6 bases). CDR1 SGHDT and CDR2 YYEEEE come from the germline V gene. The CDR3 length is 15 residues. With 4 bases removed from V and 0 bases from J, the gap between germline ends came to 13 bases. Written as DNA, the CDR3 is TGTGCCAGCAGCCTGGGGACACTGATGAACACTGAAGCTTTCTTT. Amino acid sequence: CASSLGTLMNTEAFF.

This clonotype was found many times. CDR3 protein: CASSLEQGIQPQHF. CDR3 coding DNA: TGTGCCAGCAGCTTAGAACAGGGTATTCAGCCCCAGCATTTT. The genes are TRBV7-2 and TRBJ1-5; weak D call: TRBD1 (6 bases). Germline V gene sequence: CDR1 SGHTA, CDR2 FQGNSA. This CDR3 region has 14 residues. The V end lost 1 base, the J end lost 6 bases, and 10 bases lay between the germline ends.

There are a few counts of this clonotype. This rearrangement joins TRBV5-1 to TRBJ1-5; D gene uncertain. This CDR3 region has 11 residues. Trimming took 2 bases from V and 5 from J, leaving 2 bases between them. The germline V gene encodes CDR1 SGHRS and CDR2 YFSETQ. CDR3 loop: CASSFDQPQHF. As DNA, the CDR3 is TGCGCCAGCAGCTTCGATCAGCCCCAGCATTTT.

To note about this clonotype: One base away lies a much larger clone, so this may be a sequencing read error. The rearrangement links TRBV30 to TRBJ1-1; a weak D match, TRBD1 (5 bases). Looked up from germline, CDR1 is GTSNPN and CDR2 is SVGIG (reference sequence). This CDR3 spans 14 amino acids. The CDR3 coding sequence is TGTGCCTGGAGGCCGGCAGGAGGGGTCACTGAAACTTTCTTT. Amino acids: CAWRPAGGVTETFF.

This chain uses TRBV7-9 with TRBJ1-1, with D uncertain. Deletions cut 5 bases from V and 8 bases from J, with 9 bases between. This CDR3 has 11 residues. Germline lookup yields CDR1 SEHNR and CDR2 FQNEAQ (reference sequence). Written as DNA, the CDR3 is TGTGCCAGCAGCCGGACCGTCGAAGCTTTCTTT. This codes for CASSRTVEAFF.

This chain connects TRBV9 to TRBJ2-6; 10 nucleotides line up with TRBD1. The CDR3 length is 16 residues. V gave up 7 bases and J gave up 4 bases; unmatched junction bases: 8. Germline V CDR1 and CDR2: SGDLS, YYNGEE. CDR3 bases: TGTGCCAGCTCAGACAGGGGGCTAGGGGGGGCCAACGTCCTGACTTTC. Translation: CASSDRGLGGANVLTF. The variable domain in full, with the rest retrieved from reference TRBV9 and TRBJ2-6, is DSGVTQTPKHLITATGQRVTLRCSPRSGDLSVYWYQQSLDQGLQFLIQYYNGEERAKGNILERFSAQQFPDLHSELNLSSLELGDSALYFCASSDRGLGGANVLTFGAGSRLTVL.

This clonotype appeared many times. The CDR3 sequence: CASSPPTGADTGELFF. The CDR3 nucleotides are TGTGCCAGCTCACCACCCACAGGGGCGGACACCGGGGAGCTGTTTTTT. This chain connects TRBV18 to TRBJ2-2; 7 bases are shared with TRBD1. The ends lost 0 bases at V and 3 bases at J; junction bases unmatched: 4. CDR3 length: 16 residues. CDR1 and CDR2 from the germline V gene are KGHSH and LQKENI.

This clonotype showed up many times. This chain uses TRBV6-2 or TRBV6-3 with TRBJ1-6, with D tentatively TRBD1 (5 bases). V shed 2 bases and J shed 14 bases, with 13 bases lying between them. Germline values: CDR1 MNHEY, CDR2 SVGEGT. This CDR3 region has 13 residues. CDR3 in amino acids: CASSYTQGGALHF. In DNA form, the CDR3 reads TGTGCCAGCAGTTACACCCAGGGAGGAGCCCTCCACTTT.

The table lists this clonotype with a few counts. V gene TRBV19 combines with J gene TRBJ1-1; D gene unclear. Trimming cost V 6 bases and J 3 bases, with 8 bases left between them. The length of the CDR3 is 12 residues. In germline, CDR1 is LNHDA, CDR2 SQIVND (reference sequence). The CDR3: CASRGSYTEAFF. CDR3 coding DNA: TGTGCCAGTAGGGGCTCCTACACTGAAGCTTTCTTT.

This CDR3 reads CASSEQGSRQPQHF. CDR3 nucleotide sequence: TGTGCCAGTAGTGAACAGGGCTCCCGGCAGCCCCAGCATTTT. The V call is TRBV19, the J call TRBJ1-5, with D perhaps TRBD1 (6 bases). Trimming pared 5 bases from V and 7 bases from J, leaving 15 bases between. The CDR3 extends over 14 amino acids. Germline-derived CDR1 and CDR2 are LNHDA and SQIVND (reference sequence).

This clonotype was found many times. The rearrangement links TRBV7-9 to TRBJ1-1, with D tentatively TRBD1 (6 bases). This CDR3 has 13 amino acids. Germline lookup yields CDR1 SEHNR and CDR2 FQNEAQ (reference sequence). With 3 bases removed from V and 5 bases from J, the gap between germline ends came to 10 bases. CDR3 DNA sequence: TGTGCCAGCAGCTTCGACAGGCAAACTGAAGCTTTCTTT. Translated, it gives CASSFDRQTEAFF.

This clonotype was seen ten or more times. This chain joins TRBV7-6 and TRBJ2-1; 13 bases align to TRBD2. Germline CDR1 is SGHVS and CDR2 is FNYEAQ. J gave up 5 bases and V 4 bases, and 2 bases lay outside the gene matches. CDR3 length equals 15 residues. The CDR3 sequence: CASSWGTSGNNEQFF. Written as DNA, the CDR3 is TGTGCCAGCAGCTGGGGGACTAGCGGGAACAATGAGCAGTTCTTC.

This chain uses TRBV12-3 or TRBV12-4 with TRBJ2-1; no definite D call. V lost 1 base to trimming and J lost 3 bases, with 10 bases between them. The CDR3 sequence is 15 residues long. CDR3 in amino acids: CASSLVAFNYNEQFF. Written as DNA, the CDR3 is TGTGCCAGCAGTTTAGTAGCTTTCAACTACAATGAGCAGTTCTTC.

There are many counts of this clonotype. The V and J genes are TRBV24-1 and TRBJ1-1; D uncertain. CDR1 is KGHDR, CDR2 SFDVKD, per germline. V lost 3 bases and J lost 10, with 14 bases in between. The CDR3 is made up of 13 amino acids. The CDR3 sequence is CATSDPTGVGAFF. CDR3 sequence (DNA): TGTGCCACCAGTGATCCGACTGGTGTTGGAGCTTTCTTT.